The 14 T cell receptor beta chains listed next were all sequenced from one sample in a study of blood T cell repertoires in COVID-19. Measured with immunoSEQ multiplex PCR; TCRdb has only the in-frame clones, and not every one. This repertoire shows 150,000 to 200,000 clones, around four fifths found once; its top ten account for 3.6%. Sequencing input: PBMCs or T cells enriched from blood (not recorded which). Receptor source: a woman between 50 and 59 years old in a cohort exposed to, infected with or recovered from COVID-19 (not recorded which).

The chain recombines TRBV19 with TRBJ2-5; 8 bases map to TRBD2. V dropped 5 bases and J dropped 4; count of bases not matched to a gene: 6. The CDR3 consists of 14 residues. Germline lookup yields CDR1 LNHDA and CDR2 SQIVND (reference sequence). The CDR3 DNA reads as TGTGCCAGTAGTTCTCAAGCGGGGGCAGAGACCCAGTACTTC. This gives the protein CASSSQAGAETQYF.

This clone showed up many times. The chain uses TRBV30 and TRBJ1-3; 7 bases agree with TRBD1. This CDR3 contains 16 residues. The V segment lost 2 bases and the J segment 2 bases; nucleotides outside the gene matches: 9. The germline V gene has CDR1 GTSNPN and CDR2 SVGIG (reference sequence). The DNA for the CDR3 is TGTGCCTGGAGTCTCCCAGGGGGAGCACCTGGAAACACCATATATTTT. It yields the protein CAWSLPGGAPGNTIYF.

The rearrangement uses TRBV4-2 and TRBJ1-1; 7 bases match TRBD1. The CDR3 is 13 residues long. V was clipped by 6 bases and J by 4 bases; unmatched bases: 5. Germline V gene sequence: CDR1 LGHNA, CDR2 YNFKEQ. In nucleotides, the CDR3 is TGTGCCAGCAGGAACAGGGGAGGCACTGAAGCTTTCTTT. It translates to CASRNRGGTEAFF.

This chain links TRBV19 with TRBJ1-2; 9 nucleotides align to TRBD1. This CDR3 region has 13 residues. The germline CDR1 and CDR2 sequences are LNHDA and SQIVND (reference sequence). Trimming at V came to 7 bases and at J to 6 bases, leaving 6 bases not matched to a gene. The CDR3 bases are TGTGCCAGTACCCCGGACAGGGGTCATGGCTACACCTTC. Amino acids: CASTPDRGHGYTF.

The chain joins TRBV27 to TRBJ2-5; 9 nucleotides agree with TRBD1. There are 16 residues in the CDR3. CDR1 is MNHEY and CDR2 is SMNVEV in the germline V gene (reference sequence). V lost 6 bases and J lost 3; bases outside the gene matches: 11. The CDR3 sequence: CASRFLPGQGEETQYF. DNA of the CDR3: TGTGCCAGCAGATTCCTCCCGGGACAGGGCGAAGAGACCCAGTACTTC.

This chain joins TRBV5-1 and TRBJ2-3; TRBD2 is a possible D gene (6 bases). Trimming took off 4 bases at V and 2 bases at J, with 11 bases between the two ends. This CDR3 comprises 14 residues. Germline V CDR1 and CDR2: SGHRS, YFSETQ. CDR3 residues: CASSPGTFTDTQYF. The CDR3 coding sequence is TGCGCCAGCAGCCCGGGGACTTTCACAGATACGCAGTATTTT.

The J gene is TRBJ2-5, the V gene TRBV28; TRBD2 matches at 9 bases. Unmatched junction bases numbered 8, after V lost 2 bases and J lost 7 bases. The CDR3 extends over 15 amino acids. Germline CDR1 and CDR2: MDHEN and SYDVKM. The CDR3 here is CASSLLGGRAGTQYF. CDR3 coding DNA: TGTGCCAGCAGTTTACTGGGCGGGAGGGCCGGGACCCAGTACTTC. Supplemented by reference TRBV28 and TRBJ2-5, the full variable domain reads DVKVTQSSRYLVKRTGEKVFLECVQDMDHENMFWYRQDPGLGLRLIYFSYDVKMKEKGDIPEGYSVSREKKERFSLILESASTNQTSMYLCASSLLGGRAGTQYFGPGTRLLVL.

The CDR3 DNA follows: TGTGCCAGCAGGACGCCGGGACAGGGAATTGGGATAAGGGGCTACACCTTC. Its protein is CASRTPGQGIGIRGYTF. V usage is TRBV28 and J usage is TRBJ1-2; TRBD1 aligns across 9 bases. CDR1 is MDHEN, CDR2 SYDVKM, per germline. V lost 6 bases to trimming and J lost 8 bases; unmatched junction nucleotides: 19. This CDR3 comprises 17 residues.

This clone turned up a few times. The chain carries TRBV5-8 and TRBJ1-6, with D possibly being TRBD1 (5 bases). V was cut by 3 bases and J by 13 bases, with 20 bases left in between. Germline CDR1 reads SGHTS; CDR2 reads YDEGEE. This CDR3 has 15 residues. CDR3 nucleotide sequence: TGTGCCAGCAGCTCCAGGACATTCGCTTGGATGCCCCTCCACTTT. It yields the protein CASSSRTFAWMPLHF.

The V call is TRBV4-1, the J call TRBJ1-5; 11 nucleotides line up with TRBD1. CDR3 length: 18 residues. The junction had 8 bases not matched to a gene; V was cut back by 4 bases and J by 0 bases. Germline V CDR1 and CDR2: MGHRA, YSYEKL. The CDR3 is CASSPRDRGVNSNQPQHF. CDR3 nucleotide sequence: TGCGCCAGCAGCCCGCGGGACAGGGGGGTAAATAGCAATCAGCCCCAGCATTTT.

V and J are TRBV27 and TRBJ2-7; 9 nucleotides agree with TRBD1. Germline values: CDR1 MNHEY, CDR2 SMNVEV (reference sequence). CDR3 length equals 12 residues. V lost 6 bases, J lost 4 bases, and 1 base stayed unmatched. CDR3 sequence reads: CASRDRGYEQYF. The CDR3 bases are TGTGCCAGCAGAGACAGGGGGTACGAGCAGTACTTC.

V usage is TRBV2 and J usage is TRBJ2-2, with 7 bases matching TRBD1. Germline CDR1 is SNHLY and CDR2 is FYNNEI. This CDR3 has 15 residues. V was clipped by 4 bases and J by 2 bases; unmatched bases: 4. The CDR3 region is CASSGQGLNTGELFF. The CDR3, as DNA: TGTGCCAGCAGTGGACAGGGCCTAAACACCGGGGAGCTGTTTTTT.

The chain links TRBV13 to TRBJ1-1, with a weak D call TRBD1 (6 bases). The V gene lost 4 bases and the J gene lost 1 base, with 10 bases spanning the gap. The CDR3 has 14 amino acids. Germline lookup yields CDR1 PRHDT and CDR2 FYEKMQ (reference sequence). The CDR3 here is CASSSPDRNTEAFF. The CDR3, as DNA: TGTGCCAGCAGCTCTCCGGACAGGAACACTGAAGCTTTCTTT. The complete variable domain, with remaining parts taken from reference TRBV13 and TRBJ1-1, reads AAGVIQSPRHLIKEKRETATLKCYPIPRHDTVYWYQQGPGQDPQFLISFYEKMQSDKGSIPDRFSAQQFSDYHSELNMSSLELGDSALYFCASSSPDRNTEAFFGQGTRLTVV.

The J gene is TRBJ1-5, the V gene TRBV7-8, with TRBD1 matching over 8 bases. The CDR3 sequence is 15 residues long. Germline V gene data show CDR1 as SGHVS and CDR2 as FQNEAQ. V shed 5 bases and J 7 bases; nucleotides not matched to a gene: 10. CDR3 residues: CASSPIRGQRQPQHF. The CDR3 region has the DNA TGTGCCAGCAGCCCTATCAGGGGGCAACGGCAGCCCCAGCATTTT.